This T cell receptor beta chain was captured in a study of shared clonotypes between healthy human individuals. Per the germline V gene, CDR1 is SGHAT and CDR2 is FQNNGV. CDR3 size: 16 residues. V was shortened by 1 base and J by 2 bases, with 14 bases between the two germline ends. Clones were read by immunoSEQ multiplex PCR, and TCRdb kept only the in-frame ones, dropping some. The sample includes about a million clones, approximately 80% of them seen just once. This chain joins TRBV11-2 and TRBJ2-5, with TRBD1 as a possible D gene (5 bases). The specimen was memory CD4+ T cells from PBMCs. Stated subset: CD45RA-negative fraction. This sequence was found in a man aged 18-30 years in good health. Some clones in this sample may be carry-over from other donors' samples. The chain's CDR3 is CASSLVFWAGQETQYF. For the CDR3, the DNA is TGTGCCAGCAGCTTAGTATTTTGGGCAGGGCAAGAGACCCAGTACTTC.